Below are 16 T cell receptor beta chains sequenced from a single sample in a study of shared clonotypes between healthy human individuals. The table came from immunoSEQ multiplex PCR; TCRdb's copy has only in-frame clones and leaves some out. The sample lists roughly 1.4 million clones; just under 99% were seen once. Sequenced sample: naive CD4+ T cells sorted from blood. The subset here: CD45RA+ positively selected. The receptors stem from a man in his thirties or forties in good health.

The chain couples TRBV5-1 to TRBJ2-5; the D gene is possibly TRBD1 (6 bases). The CDR3 is 13 amino acids. In germline, CDR1 is SGHRS, CDR2 YFSETQ. The ends were cut back, 3 bases at V and 1 base at J, with 7 bases in the middle. For the CDR3, the DNA is TGCGCCAGCAGCTCCAGGGGCCAAGAGACCCAGTACTTC. It yields the protein CASSSRGQETQYF.

J is TRBJ2-4 and V is TRBV12-2; the D call in the table, TRBD1, was not verified against the DNA. TRBV12-2 is recorded as a pseudogene. The CDR3 contains 18 residues. Here the CDR3 reads CASRLAEWVRGAKNIQYF. Here the CDR3 DNA reads TGTGCAAGTCGCTTAGCGGAGTGGGTCAGGGGTGCCAAAAACATTCAGTACTTC.

The V and J genes are TRBV6-1 and TRBJ1-5, with D possibly TRBD1 on 6 matching bases. CDR3 size: 15 residues. Germline CDR1 is MNHNS and CDR2 is SASEGT. V was trimmed by 3 bases and J by 2 bases, leaving 11 bases between them. CDR3 loop: CASSDQGLGNQPQHF. DNA for the CDR3: TGTGCCAGCAGTGACCAGGGGCTAGGCAATCAGCCCCAGCATTTT.

This chain connects TRBV5-1 to TRBJ2-7; no reliable D call. Looked up from germline, CDR1 is SGHRS and CDR2 is YFSETQ. CDR3 length: 17 amino acids. Trimming took off 1 base at V and 3 bases at J, with 20 bases between the two ends. CDR3 bases: TGCGCCAGCAGCTTGATACCTAACACGGTTGGAAGCTACGAGCAGTACTTC. Translated: CASSLIPNTVGSYEQYF.

The gene calls are TRBV29-1 and TRBJ1-2; tentatively, D is TRBD1 (6 bases). The germline V gene encodes CDR1 SQVTM and CDR2 ANQGSEA. This CDR3 is 14 amino acids long. The ends were cut back, 7 bases at V and 3 bases at J, with 18 bases in the middle. The CDR3 region is CSARGTLEDYGYTF. As DNA, the CDR3 is TGCAGCGCCCGCGGGACACTGGAGGACTATGGCTACACCTTC. Looking up the rest from reference TRBV29-1 and TRBJ1-2 gives the full variable domain: SAVISQKPSRDICQRGTSLTIQCQVDSQVTMMFWYRQQPGQSLTLIATANQGSEATYESGFVIDKFPISRPNLTFSTLTVSNMSPEDSSIYLCSARGTLEDYGYTFGSGTRLTVV.

This chain connects TRBV2 to TRBJ1-5; 7 positions match TRBD1. Per germline, CDR1 SNHLY and CDR2 FYNNEI. Trimming took 7 bases from V and 10 from J; bases not matched to a gene: 10. This CDR3 is built from 13 residues. CDR3 loop: CASTRDRVRPQHF. CDR3 sequence (DNA): TGTGCCAGCACCAGAGACAGGGTTCGTCCCCAGCATTTT. Full variable domain (outside the CDR3, taken from reference TRBV2 and TRBJ1-5): EPEVTQTPSHQVTQMGQEVILRCVPISNHLYFYWYRQILGQKVEFLVSFYNNEISEKSEIFDDQFSVERPDGSNFTLKIRSTKLEDSAMYFCASTRDRVRPQHFGDGTRLSIL.

The chain recombines TRBV15 with TRBJ2-1; TRBD2 is a possible D gene (6 bases). Trimming pared 1 base from V and 8 bases from J, leaving 12 bases between. Germline assignment: CDR1 LNHNV and CDR2 YYDKDF (reference sequence). The CDR3 is 14 residues long. Here the CDR3 DNA reads TGTGCCACCAGCAGAGTGGGGTCGGGGGATGAGCAGTTCTTC. Translated: CATSRVGSGDEQFF.

The CDR3: CASSDLSGGYTF. CDR3 sequence (DNA): TGTGCCAGCAGCGACTTATCCGGGGGCTACACCTTC. The chain employs TRBV9 and TRBJ1-2, with unresolved D. Germline V gives CDR1 SGDLS, CDR2 YYNGEE. CDR3 length: 12 amino acids. V was trimmed by 3 bases and J by 8 bases, leaving 11 bases between them.

This chain joins TRBV10-2 and TRBJ1-5; 8 bases match TRBD1. Trimming cost V 5 bases and J 4 bases; bases outside gene matches: 13. The V gene's germline CDR1 is WSHSY and CDR2 SAAADI. The CDR3 contains 17 residues. Here the CDR3 DNA reads TGCGCCAGCAGTTCCGGGACAGGACCCGGAGGGAATCAGCCCCAGCATTTT. It is translated as CASSSGTGPGGNQPQHF.

The V and J genes are TRBV5-1 and TRBJ2-4, with D possibly matching TRBD1 (7 bases). Germline loops: CDR1 SGHRS, CDR2 YFSETQ. Between the trimmed V and J ends, which lost 4 bases and 5 bases, there was a span of 16 bases. The length of the CDR3 is 15 residues. In DNA form, the CDR3 reads TGCGCCAGCAGCCCGACTGGAGGGACAGAAAACATTCAGTACTTC. Translating gives CASSPTGGTENIQYF.

The V call is TRBV10-3, the J call TRBJ2-7; D is possibly TRBD2 (5 bases). From germline, CDR1 is ENHRY and CDR2 SYGVKD. V was clipped by 2 bases and J by 0 bases, with 11 bases between them. This CDR3 has 15 amino acids. The CDR3 loop is CAISEPGSSSYEQYF. In nucleotides, the CDR3 is TGTGCCATCAGTGAGCCGGGGAGTAGCTCCTACGAGCAGTACTTC.

The V call is TRBV28, the J call TRBJ1-5; 12 positions match TRBD1. The CDR3 has 15 amino acids. Losses at the gene ends were 11 bases for V and 7 bases for J; bases not matched to a gene: 12. CDR1 and CDR2 from the germline V gene are MDHEN and SYDVKM. The CDR3 sequence: CAGRGDRGPGQPQHF. CDR3 nucleotide sequence: TGTGCCGGACGTGGGGACAGGGGGCCCGGGCAGCCCCAGCATTTT.

The chain employs TRBV29-1 and TRBJ1-1; D call uncertain. The V gene's germline CDR1 is SQVTM and CDR2 ANQGSEA. This CDR3 has 12 residues. Between the trimmed V and J ends, which lost 7 bases and 0 bases, there was a span of 9 bases. The CDR3 region is CSGSYMNTEAFF. The CDR3 DNA follows: TGCAGCGGTAGTTACATGAACACTGAAGCTTTCTTT. Full variable domain (rest looked up from reference TRBV29-1 and TRBJ1-1): SAVISQKPSRDICQRGTSLTIQCQVDSQVTMMFWYRQQPGQSLTLIATANQGSEATYESGFVIDKFPISRPNLTFSTLTVSNMSPEDSSIYLCSGSYMNTEAFFGQGTRLTVV.

The CDR3 DNA follows: TGTGCCATCAGTTCTTCGCGGACAGGGTCTTCCTACGAGCAGTACTTC. This encodes CAISSSRTGSSYEQYF. The chain carries TRBV10-3 and TRBJ2-7, with 8 bases lining up with TRBD1. The length of the CDR3 is 16 residues. Germline lookup yields CDR1 ENHRY and CDR2 SYGVKD. V lost 5 bases and J lost 1; bases outside the gene matches: 10.

This clone was seen only once. This chain uses TRBV14 with TRBJ2-7; D is ambiguous. The CDR3 runs 13 residues. Germline CDR1 reads SGHDN; CDR2 reads FVKESK. V dropped 1 base and J dropped 7 bases, with 11 bases sitting between them. CDR3 DNA sequence: TGTGCCAGCAGCCAAGCAACAGACTTGGAGCAGTACTTC. This encodes CASSQATDLEQYF. The full variable domain, its missing parts supplied by reference TRBV14 and TRBJ2-7, is EAGVTQFPSHSVIEKGQTVTLRCDPISGHDNLYWYRRVMGKEIKFLLHFVKESKQDESGMPNNRFLAERTGGTYSTLKVQPAELEDSGVYFCASSQATDLEQYFGPGTRLTVT.

In its sample, this clone was seen once. This chain joins TRBV19 and TRBJ2-1; unclear D gene. Trimming took off 3 bases at V and 10 bases at J, with 10 bases between the two ends. The CDR3 is made up of 12 amino acids. Germline V gene data show CDR1 as LNHDA and CDR2 as SQIVND (reference sequence). As DNA, the CDR3 is TGTGCCAGTAGTATTGGGATGGGCGAGCAGTTCTTC. Protein: CASSIGMGEQFF.